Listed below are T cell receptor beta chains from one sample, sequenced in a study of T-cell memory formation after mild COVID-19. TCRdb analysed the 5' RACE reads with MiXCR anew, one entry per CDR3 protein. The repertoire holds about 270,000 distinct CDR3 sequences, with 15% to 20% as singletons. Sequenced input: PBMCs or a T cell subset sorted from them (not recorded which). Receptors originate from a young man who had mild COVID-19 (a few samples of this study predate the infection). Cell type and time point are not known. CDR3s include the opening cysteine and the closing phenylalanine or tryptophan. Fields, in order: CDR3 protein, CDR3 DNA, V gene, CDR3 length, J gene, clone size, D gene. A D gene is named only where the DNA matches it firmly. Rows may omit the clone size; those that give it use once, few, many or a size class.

CDR3 protein: CASSWGSAYEQYF
CDR3 DNA: TGTGCCAGCAGTTGGGGGAGTGCCTACGAGCAGTACTTC
V gene: TRBV12-3/TRBV12-4
CDR3 length: 13
J gene: TRBJ2-7
clone size: few
D gene: .

CDR3 protein: CSASLGNEQFF
CDR3 DNA: TGCAGTGCTTCCCTCGGGAATGAGCAGTTCTTC
V gene: TRBV20-1
CDR3 length: 11
J gene: TRBJ2-1
clone size: .
D gene: .

CDR3 protein: CASSPGIVEYEQYF
CDR3 DNA: TGTGCCAGCTCACCGGGGATTGTGGAGTACGAGCAGTACTTC
V gene: TRBV18
CDR3 length: 14
J gene: TRBJ2-7
clone size: .
D gene: .

CDR3 protein: CASSLRDPRDYEQYF
CDR3 DNA: TGCGCCAGCAGCTTGAGGGACCCCAGGGACTACGAGCAGTACTTC
V gene: TRBV5-1
CDR3 length: 15
J gene: TRBJ2-7
clone size: once
D gene: .

CDR3 protein: CASRDPGRGSTEAFF
CDR3 DNA: TGTGCCAGCAGGGACCCCGGGAGGGGTAGTACTGAAGCTTTCTTT
V gene: TRBV6-1
CDR3 length: 15
J gene: TRBJ1-1
clone size: .
D gene: .

CDR3 protein: CATSRDPGGTQYF
CDR3 DNA: TGTGCCACCAGCAGAGATCCAGGGGGGACCCAGTACTTC
V gene: TRBV15
CDR3 length: 13
J gene: TRBJ2-5
clone size: few
D gene: TRBD1

CDR3 protein: CASSRDSNQPQHF
CDR3 DNA: TGTGCCAGCAGTCGGGACAGCAATCAGCCCCAGCATTTT
V gene: TRBV6-5
CDR3 length: 13
J gene: TRBJ1-5
clone size: many
D gene: .

CDR3 protein: CASSQAGGASTDTQYF
CDR3 DNA: TGCGCCAGCAGCCAAGCTGGAGGGGCGAGCACAGATACGCAGTATTTT
V gene: TRBV4-3
CDR3 length: 16
J gene: TRBJ2-3
clone size: many
D gene: .

CDR3 protein: CASKDAVGGFYEQYF
CDR3 DNA: TGCGCCAGCAAGGATGCAGTCGGCGGATTCTACGAGCAGTACTTC
V gene: TRBV5-1
CDR3 length: 15
J gene: TRBJ2-7
clone size: .
D gene: .

CDR3 protein: CASSQGWDEKLFF
CDR3 DNA: TGCGCCAGCAGCCAGGGCTGGGATGAAAAACTGTTTTTT
V gene: TRBV5-1
CDR3 length: 13
J gene: TRBJ1-4
clone size: .
D gene: .

CDR3 protein: CASSLFAYEQYF
CDR3 DNA: TGTGCCAGCAGCTTATTCGCCTACGAGCAGTACTTC
V gene: TRBV7-2
CDR3 length: 12
J gene: TRBJ2-7
clone size: .
D gene: .

CDR3 protein: CASRLDRTRGEQFF
CDR3 DNA: TGTGCCAGCAGACTAGACAGGACCCGTGGCGAGCAGTTCTTC
V gene: TRBV12-3/TRBV12-4
CDR3 length: 14
J gene: TRBJ2-1
clone size: .
D gene: .

CDR3 protein: CASSPRRGGETQYF
CDR3 DNA: TGTGCCAGCAGCCCCCGTCGCGGTGGAGAGACCCAGTACTTC
V gene: TRBV9
CDR3 length: 14
J gene: TRBJ2-5
clone size: few
D gene: .

CDR3 protein: CASSLPLERLFF
CDR3 DNA: TGTGCCAGCAGCTTGCCCCTGGAGAGGCTGTTTTTT
V gene: TRBV7-8
CDR3 length: 12
J gene: TRBJ2-2
clone size: .
D gene: .

CDR3 protein: CSGRGPSTDTQYF
CDR3 DNA: TGCAGCGGGCGGGGACCTAGCACAGATACGCAGTATTTT
V gene: TRBV29-1
CDR3 length: 13
J gene: TRBJ2-3
clone size: few
D gene: .

CDR3 protein: CASSPTGAADYEQYF
CDR3 DNA: TGTGCCAGTAGCCCAACCGGGGCAGCAGACTACGAGCAGTACTTC
V gene: TRBV19
CDR3 length: 15
J gene: TRBJ2-7
clone size: .
D gene: .

CDR3 protein: CASSVGEGETQYF
CDR3 DNA: TGTGCCAGCAGCGTAGGGGAAGGAGAGACCCAGTACTTC
V gene: TRBV9
CDR3 length: 13
J gene: TRBJ2-5
clone size: .
D gene: .

CDR3 protein: CASSQDAKQTSYNEQFF
CDR3 DNA: TGCGCCAGCAGCCAAGATGCGAAACAGACCTCCTACAATGAGCAGTTCTTC
V gene: TRBV4-1
CDR3 length: 17
J gene: TRBJ2-1
clone size: .
D gene: .

CDR3 protein: CSASQAKAYNEQFF
CDR3 DNA: TGCAGTGCTAGCCAAGCGAAAGCCTACAATGAGCAGTTCTTC
V gene: TRBV20-1
CDR3 length: 14
J gene: TRBJ2-1
clone size: few
D gene: .

CDR3 protein: CASRLTGGQETQYF
CDR3 DNA: TGTGCCAGCAGGCTTACAGGAGGACAAGAGACCCAGTACTTC
V gene: TRBV6-6
CDR3 length: 14
J gene: TRBJ2-5
clone size: .
D gene: .

CDR3 protein: CASSPHSQGNTEAFF
CDR3 DNA: TGTGCCAGCAGCCCCCACTCCCAAGGGAACACTGAAGCTTTCTTT
V gene: TRBV7-9
CDR3 length: 15
J gene: TRBJ1-1
clone size: .
D gene: .

CDR3 protein: CASSVEAAGNTIYF
CDR3 DNA: TGTGCCAGCAGCGTAGAGGCCGCCGGAAACACCATATATTTT
V gene: TRBV9
CDR3 length: 14
J gene: TRBJ1-3
clone size: few
D gene: .

CDR3 protein: CASIANYGYTF
CDR3 DNA: TGTGCCAGCATCGCTAACTATGGCTACACCTTC
V gene: TRBV6-6
CDR3 length: 11
J gene: TRBJ1-2
clone size: few
D gene: .

CDR3 protein: CASSEVPAGPQETQYF
CDR3 DNA: TGTGCCAGCAGTGAGGTCCCAGCGGGGCCCCAAGAGACCCAGTACTTC
V gene: TRBV2
CDR3 length: 16
J gene: TRBJ2-5
clone size: .
D gene: TRBD2

CDR3 protein: CASSFARETGPQYF
CDR3 DNA: TGTGCCAGCAGCTTCGCCCGGGAGACTGGTCCGCAGTATTTT
V gene: TRBV7-3
CDR3 length: 14
J gene: TRBJ2-3
clone size: few
D gene: .

CDR3 protein: CASSPSGLYNEQFF
CDR3 DNA: TGTGCCAGCAGCCCTAGCGGCCTGTACAATGAGCAGTTCTTC
V gene: TRBV11-3
CDR3 length: 14
J gene: TRBJ2-1
clone size: .
D gene: TRBD2

CDR3 protein: CASSQVGAGDTEAFF
CDR3 DNA: TGTGCCAGCAGCCAGGTGGGGGCGGGAGACACTGAAGCTTTCTTT
V gene: TRBV4-2
CDR3 length: 15
J gene: TRBJ1-1
clone size: .
D gene: .

CDR3 protein: CASRLLRGPHAFF
CDR3 DNA: TGTGCCAGCAGATTATTACGGGGGCCTCATGCTTTCTTT
V gene: TRBV6-5
CDR3 length: 13
J gene: TRBJ1-1
clone size: few
D gene: .

CDR3 protein: CASSYGNFNSPLHF
CDR3 DNA: TGTGCCAGCAGTTACGGGAATTTTAATTCACCCCTCCACTTT
V gene: TRBV6-2/TRBV6-3
CDR3 length: 14
J gene: TRBJ1-6
clone size: .
D gene: .

CDR3 protein: CASSQTRDTQYF
CDR3 DNA: TGCGCCAGCAGCCAAACTAGGGATACGCAGTATTTT
V gene: TRBV4-3
CDR3 length: 12
J gene: TRBJ2-3
clone size: few
D gene: .

CDR3 protein: CASSLSVGGISGYTF
CDR3 DNA: TGTGCCAGCAGTCTTTCTGTAGGGGGGATTTCTGGCTACACCTTC
V gene: TRBV12-3/TRBV12-4
CDR3 length: 15
J gene: TRBJ1-2
clone size: many
D gene: .

CDR3 protein: CASSPGVYEQYF
CDR3 DNA: TGTGCCAGCAGTCCCGGCGTTTACGAGCAGTACTTC
V gene: TRBV6-2/TRBV6-3
CDR3 length: 12
J gene: TRBJ2-7
clone size: many
D gene: .

CDR3 protein: CASSIRRHGYTF
CDR3 DNA: TGTGCCAGTAGTATCAGGAGACATGGCTACACCTTC
V gene: TRBV19
CDR3 length: 12
J gene: TRBJ1-2
clone size: .
D gene: .

CDR3 protein: CASSLIHF
CDR3 DNA: TGTGCCAGCAGCTTAATCCACTTT
V gene: TRBV21-1
CDR3 length: 8
J gene: TRBJ1-6
clone size: .
D gene: .

CDR3 protein: CASSLYQVGTQYF
CDR3 DNA: TGTGCCAGCAGTTTATACCAGGTTGGGACCCAGTACTTC
V gene: TRBV28
CDR3 length: 13
J gene: TRBJ2-5
clone size: many
D gene: .

CDR3 protein: CASRLRGQGFQLMKNCFF
CDR3 DNA: .
V gene: TRBV12-2
CDR3 length: 18
J gene: TRBJ1-4
clone size: .
D gene: .

CDR3 protein: CASSWGGGGYNEQFF
CDR3 DNA: TGTGCCAGCAGCTGGGGTGGAGGGGGCTATAATGAGCAGTTCTTC
V gene: TRBV13
CDR3 length: 15
J gene: TRBJ2-1
clone size: few
D gene: .

CDR3 protein: CASSEGGRGPYEQYF
CDR3 DNA: TGTGCCAGCAGCGAAGGCGGGAGGGGACCCTACGAGCAGTACTTC
V gene: TRBV4-2
CDR3 length: 15
J gene: TRBJ2-7
clone size: .
D gene: TRBD2

CDR3 protein: CSVEGETQYF
CDR3 DNA: TGCAGCGTTGAGGGAGAGACCCAGTACTTC
V gene: TRBV29-1
CDR3 length: 10
J gene: TRBJ2-5
clone size: few
D gene: .

CDR3 protein: CASSTRTGWNEQFF
CDR3 DNA: TGTGCCAGCAGCACCCGGACAGGGTGGAATGAGCAGTTCTTC
V gene: TRBV11-3
CDR3 length: 14
J gene: TRBJ2-1
clone size: .
D gene: TRBD1

CDR3 protein: CASNGLAGGPETQYF
CDR3 DNA: TGCGCCAGCAACGGACTAGCGGGGGGGCCGGAGACCCAGTACTTC
V gene: TRBV5-1
CDR3 length: 15
J gene: TRBJ2-5
clone size: .
D gene: TRBD2

CDR3 protein: CASSLGNYGYTF
CDR3 DNA: TGTGCCAGCAGTTTAGGGAACTATGGCTACACCTTC
V gene: TRBV12-3/TRBV12-4
CDR3 length: 12
J gene: TRBJ1-2
clone size: many
D gene: .

CDR3 protein: CSLAGRGNTGELFF
CDR3 DNA: TGCAGCTTGGCGGGACGAGGGAACACCGGGGAGCTGTTTTTT
V gene: TRBV29-1
CDR3 length: 14
J gene: TRBJ2-2
clone size: .
D gene: .

CDR3 protein: CASSSTGTGNYGYTF
CDR3 DNA: TGCGCCAGCAGCTCAACAGGGACAGGGAACTATGGCTACACCTTC
V gene: TRBV5-1
CDR3 length: 15
J gene: TRBJ1-2
clone size: few
D gene: TRBD1

CDR3 protein: CAIGSGDSTDTQYF
CDR3 DNA: TGTGCCATCGGTAGCGGGGACAGCACAGATACGCAGTATTTT
V gene: TRBV10-3
CDR3 length: 14
J gene: TRBJ2-3
clone size: .
D gene: TRBD2